This is a list of T cell receptor beta chains from one sample in a study of blood T cell repertoires in COVID-19. The assay was immunoSEQ multiplex PCR, and TCRdb's table has in-frame clones only and misses some. Among some 200,000 clones listed, about 80% were seen once. The sequencing input was PBMCs or T cells enriched from blood (not recorded which). The receptor set was obtained from a man in his forties who had recovered from COVID-19. Each CDR3 is given with its conserved first and last residue. Each record gives: V gene, J gene, clone size, D gene, CDR3 protein, CDR3 DNA. A D gene is named only where the DNA matches it firmly. The size field is filled for only some rows; it gives once, few, many or a size class.

TRBV13,TRBJ1-1,-,-,CASSFQGRGTEAFF,TGTGCCAGCAGCTTTCAGGGGCGGGGGACTGAAGCTTTCTTT
TRBV6-5,TRBJ2-5,-,TRBD1,CASSNRDRGETQYF,TGTGCCAGCAGTAACCGGGACAGGGGAGAGACCCAGTACTTC
TRBV6-5,TRBJ1-2,-,TRBD1,CASSFGTVDLGYTF,TGTGCCAGCAGTTTCGGGACAGTCGATTTGGGCTACACCTTC
TRBV21-1,TRBJ1-1,once,-,CASRTGGMNTEAFF,TGTGCCAGCAGGACGGGGGGGATGAACACTGAAGCTTTCTTT
TRBV19,TRBJ1-2,-,TRBD1,CASSLGQEANYGYTF,TGTGCCAGTAGTCTAGGACAGGAAGCTAACTATGGCTACACCTTC
TRBV27,TRBJ1-2,-,-,CASSPSLGEGAYGYTF,TGTGCCAGCAGTCCCTCATTAGGGGAAGGTGCCTATGGCTACACCTTC
TRBV27,TRBJ1-1,few,-,CASSSLGSGLLNTEAFF,TGTGCCAGCAGCTCCTTGGGGTCTGGACTCCTGAACACTGAAGCTTTCTTT
TRBV7-2,TRBJ2-2,-,TRBD2,CASSLGRLAGIGELFF,TGTGCCAGCAGCTTAGGTCGGCTAGCGGGGATCGGGGAGCTGTTTTTT
TRBV15,TRBJ1-4,-,-,CATSRGHGRGDEKLFF,TGTGCCACCAGCAGAGGTCATGGCAGGGGAGATGAAAAACTGTTTTTT
TRBV5-1,TRBJ2-1,-,-,CASSLNGGPGNEQFF,TGCGCCAGCAGCTTGAACGGGGGTCCGGGGAATGAGCAGTTCTTC
TRBV3-1/TRBV3-2,TRBJ1-2,-,-,CASSPLAGGGYTF,TGTGCCAGCAGCCCCCTCGCGGGGGGTGGCTACACCTTC
TRBV3-1/TRBV3-2,TRBJ1-2,few,-,CASSHVRGGRNYGYTF,TGTGCCAGCAGCCATGTCAGAGGAGGCCGTAACTATGGCTACACCTTC
TRBV3-1/TRBV3-2,TRBJ1-5,-,-,CASSPLPNQPQHF,TGTGCCAGCAGCCCCCTACCCAATCAGCCCCAGCATTTT
TRBV5-1,TRBJ2-7,-,-,CASSLSGQGHEQYF,TGCGCCAGCAGCCTGAGTGGGCAGGGCCACGAGCAGTACTTC
TRBV29-1,TRBJ1-2,-,TRBD1,CSVGQGDYYGYTF,TGCAGCGTTGGACAGGGGGATTACTATGGCTACACCTTC
TRBV6-4,TRBJ1-5,-,-,CASQGQNHQPQHF,TGTGCCAGCCAAGGACAGAATCATCAGCCCCAGCATTTT
TRBV6-5,TRBJ1-1,-,TRBD1,CASRDRTGMNTEAFF,TGTGCCAGCAGGGACAGGACAGGGATGAACACTGAAGCTTTCTTT
TRBV13,TRBJ1-4,-,-,CASSSTGLGRKVEKLFF,TGTGCCAGCAGCTCAACAGGTCTGGGCCGGAAGGTGGAAAAACTGTTTTTT
TRBV7-8,TRBJ1-4,once,TRBD1,CASSFQTTGVPNEKLFF,TGTGCCAGCAGCTTTCAAACGACAGGGGTCCCTAATGAAAAACTGTTTTTT
TRBV4-1,TRBJ1-2,few,TRBD1,CASSQTPGQGTNYGYTF,TGCGCCAGCAGCCAGACCCCGGGACAGGGGACTAACTATGGCTACACCTTC
TRBV5-1,TRBJ2-7,-,TRBD1,CASSSTGQRYYEQYF,TGCGCCAGCAGCTCGACGGGACAGCGGTACTACGAGCAGTACTTC
TRBV30,TRBJ2-3,-,TRBD1,CAWSLTGGADTQYF,TGTGCCTGGAGCTTAACAGGGGGCGCAGATACGCAGTATTTT
TRBV30,TRBJ1-6,-,-,CAWIAQGRLGLHF,TGTGCCTGGATAGCACAGGGAAGGCTGGGCCTCCACTTT
TRBV27,TRBJ1-4,-,TRBD1,CASSFLGQGSTEKLFF,TGTGCCAGCAGTTTCCTCGGACAGGGAAGTACTGAAAAACTGTTTTTT
TRBV6-5,TRBJ2-7,-,TRBD1,CASISPDRNNEQYF,TGTGCCAGCATATCTCCGGACAGGAATAACGAGCAGTACTTC
TRBV4-2,TRBJ1-2,-,-,CASSQDGGYGYTF,TGTGCCAGCAGCCAAGACGGCGGCTATGGCTACACCTTC
TRBV3-1/TRBV3-2,TRBJ2-5,-,-,CASSQQHGWTGGRETQYF,TGTGCCAGCAGCCAGCAACACGGTTGGACAGGAGGGAGGGAGACCCAGTACTTC
TRBV21-1,TRBJ2-7,-,-,CASSTFEQYF,TGTGCCAGCAGCACGTTCGAGCAGTACTTC
TRBV10-3,TRBJ1-2,few,-,CAISESSRGWIGYGYTF,TGTGCCATCAGTGAGTCGAGCAGGGGCTGGATTGGATATGGCTACACCTTC
TRBV28,TRBJ2-1,-,-,CASSLWRSPYNEQFF,TGTGCCAGCAGTCTATGGCGGAGCCCCTACAATGAGCAGTTCTTC
TRBV5-4,TRBJ1-6,once,-,CASSLQNNSPLHF,TGTGCCAGCAGCTTACAGAATAATTCACCCCTCCACTTT
TRBV6-6,TRBJ2-7,once,-,CASGLLRHEQYF,TGTGCCAGCGGACTACTCAGGCACGAGCAGTACTTC
TRBV19,TRBJ1-2,-,TRBD1,CASSIDPGGGYGYTF,TGTGCCAGTAGTATAGATCCAGGGGGCGGCTATGGCTACACCTTC
TRBV5-1,TRBJ2-7,-,TRBD1,CASSRVTGQGMYEQYF,TGCGCCAGCAGCCGAGTTACGGGACAGGGAATGTACGAGCAGTACTTC
TRBV12-3/TRBV12-4,TRBJ1-2,-,-,CASSLRGGYGYTF,TGTGCCAGCAGCTTAAGGGGGGGCTATGGCTACACCTTC
TRBV18,TRBJ1-3,-,TRBD1,CASSPRTGGPGNTIYF,TGTGCCAGCTCACCCCGGACAGGGGGCCCTGGAAACACCATATATTTT
TRBV7-2,TRBJ1-5,-,-,CASSLDAGGQPQHF,TGTGCCAGCAGCTTAGATGCCGGGGGTCAGCCCCAGCATTTT
TRBV28,TRBJ1-1,-,-,CASSSRPTGNTEAFF,TGTGCCAGCAGTTCGAGACCCACAGGAAACACTGAAGCTTTCTTT
TRBV29-1,TRBJ1-1,once,-,CSARSGNTEAFF,TGCAGCGCGAGGTCAGGGAATACTGAAGCTTTCTTT
TRBV11-2,TRBJ1-4,-,-,CASSTYRVKEEKLFF,TGTGCCAGCAGCACCTACAGGGTGAAGGAGGAAAAACTGTTTTTT
TRBV4-2,TRBJ2-5,-,-,CASSQEQGQYQETQYF,TGTGCCAGCAGCCAAGAACAGGGCCAGTACCAAGAGACCCAGTACTTC
TRBV9,TRBJ1-2,-,-,CASSVSLIHGYTF,TGTGCCAGCAGCGTATCGCTAATCCATGGCTACACCTTC
TRBV7-8,TRBJ1-1,-,-,CASSFGNEAFF,TGTGCCAGCAGCTTCGGGAATGAAGCTTTCTTT
TRBV6-1,TRBJ1-5,-,-,CASSEAASNQPQHF,TGTGCCAGCAGTGAAGCGGCTAGCAATCAGCCCCAGCATTTT
TRBV5-5,TRBJ1-6,-,-,CASSFLNSPLHF,TGTGCCAGCAGCTTCCTAAATTCACCCCTCCACTTT
TRBV3-1/TRBV3-2,TRBJ1-3,-,-,CASSHRDSLGNTIYF,TGTGCCAGCAGCCATCGGGACTCCCTCGGAAACACCATATATTTT
TRBV18,TRBJ1-5,-,TRBD1,CASSPPGQGPGRSNQPQHF,TGTGCCAGCTCACCTCCGGGACAGGGCCCCGGCCGGAGCAATCAGCCCCAGCATTTT
TRBV10-3,TRBJ1-5,few,-,CAISTDSRNQPQHF,TGTGCCATCAGCACGGACAGCCGCAATCAGCCCCAGCATTTT
TRBV30,TRBJ1-1,-,TRBD1,CAWRARGLLLEAFF,TGTGCCTGGAGGGCCAGGGGGCTCCTCCTTGAAGCTTTCTTT
TRBV19,TRBJ1-2,-,TRBD1,CASRPSQGIYGYTF,TGTGCCAGTAGACCTTCACAGGGGATCTATGGCTACACCTTC
TRBV19,TRBJ1-2,-,-,CASSQGQGVFGYTF,TGTGCCAGTTCCCAGGGGCAGGGAGTGTTCGGCTACACCTTC
TRBV11-1,TRBJ1-4,-,TRBD1,CASSQDRDEKLFF,TGTGCCAGCAGCCAGGACAGGGACGAAAAACTGTTTTTT
TRBV9,TRBJ2-1,-,-,CASSVGGGAYYNEQFF,TGTGCCAGCAGCGTAGGAGGCGGGGCCTACTACAATGAGCAGTTCTTC
TRBV5-1,TRBJ1-6,-,TRBD1,CASSPNRQGPYNSPLHF,TGCGCCAGCAGCCCAAACCGACAGGGTCCCTATAATTCACCCCTCCACTTT
TRBV18,TRBJ2-1,-,TRBD2,CASSRGLAGTYNEQFF,TGTGCCAGCTCGCGAGGACTAGCGGGGACCTACAATGAGCAGTTCTTC
TRBV19,TRBJ2-1,-,TRBD2,CASSTLAGGLNEQFF,TGTGCCAGTAGTACTCTAGCGGGGGGCCTCAATGAGCAGTTCTTC
TRBV6-5,TRBJ1-2,-,TRBD1,CASRSTGGNYGYTF,TGTGCCAGCAGGTCTACAGGGGGGAACTATGGCTACACCTTC
TRBV5-5,TRBJ1-2,-,-,CASSSYDGGSGYTF,TGTGCCAGCAGCTCCTACGACGGGGGGTCCGGCTACACCTTC
TRBV9,TRBJ1-5,-,-,CASSVNGFGNQPQHF,TGTGCCAGCAGCGTAAATGGCTTCGGCAATCAGCCCCAGCATTTT